This is a list of T cell receptor beta chains from one sample in a study of patients and donors after allogeneic stem cell transplantation. TCRdb re-called the RT-PCR reads with MiXCR, one entry per CDR3 protein. The data hold around 200,000 distinct CDR3 sequences, with around 40% observed a single time. Sequencing input: blood, either unsorted or a sorted T cell fraction (not recorded which). Receptors originate from a human donor who was either an allogeneic HSCT recipient or a stem cell or donor lymphocyte infusion donor (not recorded which). It is not recorded whose cells these are; they may come from a transplant donor. The CDR3 runs from the conserved cysteine through the conserved F or W. D genes are given only for firm matches. The size field is filled for only some rows; it gives once, few, many or a size class.

CDR3nt | CDR3aa | v_gene | abundance | d_gene | j_gene
TGCAGTGCTAGTCCGGACGGACTCCCTGAAGCTTTCTTT | CSASPDGLPEAFF | TRBV20-1 | - | - | TRBJ1-1
TGTGCCAGCAGAGGACAGTCCTACAATGAGCAGTTCTTC | CASRGQSYNEQFF | TRBV3-1 | - | - | TRBJ2-1
TGCGCCAGCACTTGGACAGGGGAAACGAACACCGGGGAGCTGTTTTTT | CASTWTGETNTGELFF | TRBV5-1 | - | TRBD1 | TRBJ2-2
TGCGCCAGCAGCCTCGGGCGGGGCGGAACTGTAGCTTTCTTT | CASSLGRGGTVAFF | TRBV4-1 | few | - | TRBJ1-1
TGTGCCACCAGTGATTTGATAGGGGCCACAGATACGCAGTATTTT | CATSDLIGATDTQYF | TRBV24-1 | - | - | TRBJ2-3
TGTGCCAGCAGCTTAGGGGTAGCGCGCGGAAGCTCCTACGAGCAGTACTTC | CASSLGVARGSSYEQYF | TRBV11-1 | - | - | TRBJ2-7
TGCAGTGCTAGAGATCCGGGCAGGGACAACACCATATATTTT | CSARDPGRDNTIYF | TRBV20-1 | - | - | TRBJ1-3
TGTGCCATCTCACAGGAATATGGCTACACCTTC | CAISQEYGYTF | TRBV10-3 | - | - | TRBJ1-2
TGCGCCAGCAGCCAAGATTGGGGACCGGGACAGGGAAGGAAAGCTTTCTTT | CASSQDWGPGQGRKAFF | TRBV4-1 | - | TRBD1 | TRBJ1-1
TGTGCCTGGACCCAAAATACAGGGGCCGGGGAGCTGTTTTTT | CAWTQNTGAGELFF | TRBV30 | - | TRBD1 | TRBJ2-2
TGCAGTGCTATTAGGGACGGATTCAGCAGGGATGAGCAGTTCTTC | CSAIRDGFSRDEQFF | TRBV20-1 | - | - | TRBJ2-1
TGTGCCAGCAGTGCCACGACGATTTTCACAGATACGCAGTATTTT | CASSATTIFTDTQYF | TRBV6-4 | few | - | TRBJ2-3
TGTGCCACCAGCAGAGTGGTCAGGGAGGAAGCTTTCTTT | CATSRVVREEAFF | TRBV15 | - | - | TRBJ1-1
TGCGCCAGCAGCGCCGGGACAGGGCAAACTGAAGCTTTCTTT | CASSAGTGQTEAFF | TRBV5-1 | few | TRBD1 | TRBJ1-1
TGCAGTGCTAGAGTGGGGGTCCGGGCTAGCAATCAGCCCCAGCATTTT | CSARVGVRASNQPQHF | TRBV20-1 | few | - | TRBJ1-5
TGTGCCACCAGTGGTTCAGTTCTCGGCTCCTACAATGAGCAGTTCTTC | CATSGSVLGSYNEQFF | TRBV24-1 | - | - | TRBJ2-1
TGTGCCAGCAGGGCAACAGGGGCCTATAGCAATCAGCCCCAGCATTTT | CASRATGAYSNQPQHF | TRBV28 | - | TRBD1 | TRBJ1-5
TGCAGTGCTAGGCCCGAGACGCCGTACGAGCAGTACTTC | CSARPETPYEQYF | TRBV20-1 | - | - | TRBJ2-7
TGTGCCAGCAGAAAGGAGAAAAATTCACCCCTCCACTTT | CASRKEKNSPLHF | TRBV2 | - | - | TRBJ1-6
TGCAGCTCGGAGGGGGTCTATGGCTACACCTTC | CSSEGVYGYTF | TRBV20-1 | - | - | TRBJ1-2
TGCAGTGCTAGAGAAGACAGCAATCAGCCCCAGCATTTT | CSAREDSNQPQHF | TRBV20-1 | few | - | TRBJ1-5
TGCAGTGCTAGGGTCGGGACAGGGGTCCCTCAGCCCCAGCATTTT | CSARVGTGVPQPQHF | TRBV20-1 | - | TRBD1 | TRBJ1-5
TGTGCCAGCAGCCAAGATCGGTTGGAGCAGTACTTC | CASSQDRLEQYF | TRBV3-1 | - | - | TRBJ2-7
TGTGCCACCAGCAGGGACAGAGATAATTCACCCCTCCACTTT | CATSRDRDNSPLHF | TRBV15 | few | - | TRBJ1-6
TGTGCCAGCAGCTACGACAGGGCTCAAGAGACCCAGTACTTC | CASSYDRAQETQYF | TRBV5-4 | - | TRBD1 | TRBJ2-5
TGCGCCAGCAGCCAAGACGACAGGCGAAATTCACCCCTCCACTTT | CASSQDDRRNSPLHF | TRBV4-1 | few | - | TRBJ1-6
TGTGCCACCAAGGACAGGGTCGATCAGCCCCAGCATTTT | CATKDRVDQPQHF | TRBV19 | - | TRBD1 | TRBJ1-5
TGTGCCAGCAGCCGGCGGGTCTCGTCGGGGGAGCATGAGCAGTTCTTC | CASSRRVSSGEHEQFF | TRBV14 | - | - | TRBJ2-1
TGTGCCAAGGGACAGGGGGCGCCGGCTTTCTTT | CAKGQGAPAFF | TRBV6-1 | few | TRBD1 | TRBJ1-1
TGTGCCAGCAGTTACTCGCTGCCGGGGAACACCGGGGAGCTGTTTTTT | CASSYSLPGNTGELFF | TRBV6-5 | few | - | TRBJ2-2
TGCGCCAGCAGCCAAGAAGGGCGAGGCTATGGCTACACCTTC | CASSQEGRGYGYTF | TRBV4-1 | once | - | TRBJ1-2
TGTGCCACCAGTGACCCCGCCAATGAGCAGTTCTTC | CATSDPANEQFF | TRBV24-1 | - | - | TRBJ2-1
TGTGCCAGCAGTCCCCCCCGGAGGAGCAATCAGCCCCAGCATTTT | CASSPPRRSNQPQHF | TRBV28 | - | - | TRBJ1-5
TGTGCCACCAGCAGTGACTGGCGAAACACCATATATTTT | CATSSDWRNTIYF | TRBV15 | few | - | TRBJ1-3
TGTGCCAGCAGCCTACGACAGGGGGTTCAAAAACTGTTTTTT | CASSLRQGVQKLFF | TRBV3-1 | - | TRBD1 | TRBJ1-4
TGTGCCAGCAGCTCGAAGGGGGACACTGAAGCTTTCTTT | CASSSKGDTEAFF | TRBV7-3 | - | - | TRBJ1-1
TGCAGTGCTAGAGATTCAGGGACAGGGGACTATGGCTACACCTTC | CSARDSGTGDYGYTF | TRBV20-1 | few | TRBD1 | TRBJ1-2
TGCAGTGCTAGCGCGGGACAGGGGGCCCATGGCTACACCTTC | CSASAGQGAHGYTF | TRBV20-1 | few | TRBD1 | TRBJ1-2
TGTGCCAGCAGCGTACGGGACGCGACCTACGAGCAGTACTTC | CASSVRDATYEQYF | TRBV9 | - | - | TRBJ2-7
TGCGCCAGCAGCTTGGGGATAGGGGCTTCCCAAGAGACCCAGTACTTC | CASSLGIGASQETQYF | TRBV5-1 | - | - | TRBJ2-5
TGTGCCAGCAGTTACTCCGGTAGGGCTAACTATGGCTACACCTTC | CASSYSGRANYGYTF | TRBV6-5 | few | - | TRBJ1-2
TGTGCCAGCAGCCCTGTGGGCAATGAGCAGTTCTTC | CASSPVGNEQFF | TRBV6-2/TRBV6-3 | few | - | TRBJ2-1
TGCAGCGTAGACACAGGGTCGGATTATGGCTACACCTTC | CSVDTGSDYGYTF | TRBV29-1 | few | - | TRBJ1-2
TGCGCCAGCAGCTTCGGGGCTGAGTCTAACTATGGCTACACCTTC | CASSFGAESNYGYTF | TRBV5-1 | - | - | TRBJ1-2
TGCGCCAGCTCAAGACACGAGAACACTGAAGCTTTCTTT | CASSRHENTEAFF | TRBV5-1 | - | - | TRBJ1-1
TGTGCCAGCAGCGCGGGGACGGGGGGAGATACGCAGTATTTT | CASSAGTGGDTQYF | TRBV9 | - | TRBD2 | TRBJ2-3
TGTGCCATTTCAAACTGGGGGAATGATGAGCAGTTCTTC | CAISNWGNDEQFF | TRBV12-3/TRBV12-4 | - | - | TRBJ2-1
TGCGCCAGCAGCCAAGAGGGGACTTTCTATGGGAACACCTTC | CASSQEGTFYGNTF | TRBV4-1 | - | - | TRBJ1-2
TGCAGCGTTGGAGTACCAGAAGCTTTCTTT | CSVGVPEAFF | TRBV29-1 | few | - | TRBJ1-1
TGTGCCAGCGGAGGGGGTACGACAGATACGCAGTATTTT | CASGGGTTDTQYF | TRBV12-3/TRBV12-4 | once | - | TRBJ2-3
TGTGCCAGCAGTTACAGGGTTCGGAACACTGAAGCTTTCTTT | CASSYRVRNTEAFF | TRBV12-3/TRBV12-4 | - | - | TRBJ1-1
TGCGCCAGCAGCTCGGACTGGGGCGCTGTTAAAATAGCTTTCTTT | CASSSDWGAVKIAFF | TRBV5-1 | - | - | TRBJ1-1
TGTGCCAGCAGCTTCGATCGTTCCCAAGAGACCCAGTACTTC | CASSFDRSQETQYF | TRBV7-3 | few | - | TRBJ2-5
TGTGCCAGCTCACCCGACAGGTCAAACTCTGGAAACACCATATATTTT | CASSPDRSNSGNTIYF | TRBV18 | few | - | TRBJ1-3
TGTGCCAGCGGGACAGACCAAGAGACCCAGTACTTC | CASGTDQETQYF | TRBV28 | - | TRBD1 | TRBJ2-5
TGTGCCAGCAGTCGACAGGGGGTGTGGGAAAAACTGTTTTTT | CASSRQGVWEKLFF | TRBV12-3/TRBV12-4 | - | TRBD1 | TRBJ1-4
TGTGCCAGCAGCCCGAAGCGGGGGAGCTATTACGAGCAGTACTTC | CASSPKRGSYYEQYF | TRBV9 | - | TRBD2 | TRBJ2-7
TGTGCCAGCAGCAACTCCGCAGGGGGCGAAAACACCATATATTTT | CASSNSAGGENTIYF | TRBV7-9 | - | TRBD1 | TRBJ1-3
TGTGCCATCAGTGGTGGAGAGCGGGGTCAGCCCCAGCATTTT | CAISGGERGQPQHF | TRBV10-3 | - | - | TRBJ1-5
TGTGCCAGCAGTTTAGGGGCTAGCAGGTGGGGATATGCGGGAGAGACCCAGTACTTC | CASSLGASRWGYAGETQYF | TRBV28 | - | - | TRBJ2-5